These 9 T cell receptor beta chains originate from one sample sequenced in a study of beta chain features in type 1 diabetes. Findings and caveats of the study: People with Type 1 diabetes carried modestly yet significantly shorter TCRB CDR3s in all four CD4+ subsets.

Antigens for these TCRs are unknown. Every bit of the isolated RNA underwent reverse transcription, so sequencing read expressed TCRB transcripts. Generated by immunoSEQ multiplex PCR, the TCRdb table keeps only in-frame clones and is missing some. The sample has roughly 300,000 clones; 9.3% are singletons. Source material: central memory CD4+ T cells from blood. The receptors were gathered from a man aged 25-45 years with type 1 diabetes.

This clone was observed many times. The gene calls are TRBV19 and TRBJ2-3, with a tentative D call TRBD2 (5 bases). CDR1 is LNHDA and CDR2 is SQIVND in the germline V gene (reference sequence). The CDR3 is 14 amino acids. Trimming removed 5 bases at V and 0 bases at J, with 9 bases between. This chain's CDR3 is CASSPRTSTDTQYF. The DNA of the CDR3 is TGTGCCAGTAGTCCCCGGACTAGCACAGATACGCAGTATTTT.

This clone turned up a few times. The V gene is TRBV21-1, the J gene TRBJ1-1; TRBD1 is taken as the D call from the table, unchecked against the DNA. TRBV21-1 is classified as a pseudogene. The CDR3 is 17 amino acids. CDR3 sequence (DNA): TGTGCCAGCAGCAAAAAGGGTTCAGGGGGATCGAACACTGAAGCTTTCTTT. The encoded protein is CASSKKGSGGSNTEAFF.

This clone was counted only a few times. J is TRBJ1-6 and V is TRBV4-1, with D maybe TRBD1 (5 bases). Trimming took 0 bases from V and 10 from J, leaving 13 bases between them. This CDR3 is 15 amino acids long. Germline CDR1 MGHRA, CDR2 YSYEKL. CDR3 nucleotide sequence: TGCGCCAGCAGCCAAGAAAATCGGGGGAAATCACCCCTCCACTTT. Its protein is CASSQENRGKSPLHF.

The sample holds a few counts of this clone. The chain is built from TRBV7-6 and TRBJ2-4; possible D gene TRBD2, 6 bases. V lost 1 base and J 5 bases, leaving 6 bases between the germline ends. Per the germline V gene, CDR1 is SGHVS and CDR2 is FNYEAQ. This CDR3 has 13 residues. CDR3 sequence reads: CASSLVAENIQYF. The CDR3 DNA is TGTGCCAGCAGCTTAGTAGCGGAAAACATTCAGTACTTC.

V is TRBV30 and J is TRBJ1-1, with D unclear. The CDR3 contains 13 residues. Looked up from germline, CDR1 is GTSNPN and CDR2 is SVGIG (reference sequence). With 3 bases removed from V and 2 bases from J, the gap between germline ends came to 10 bases. The CDR3: CAWSLQSNTEAFF. The CDR3 DNA is TGTGCCTGGAGCCTCCAGAGCAACACTGAAGCTTTCTTT.

This clone was seen ten or more times. This rearrangement joins TRBV4-3 to TRBJ1-5; TRBD1 matches at 9 bases. CDR1 is LGHNA and CDR2 is YSLEER in the germline V gene. The CDR3 length is 19 residues. V was clipped by 0 bases and J by 1 base; unmatched bases: 10. CDR3 nucleotide sequence: TGCGCCAGCAGCCAAGATCTTATACAGGGGGCGGGGAGCAATCAGCCCCAGCATTTT. Translated: CASSQDLIQGAGSNQPQHF.

The CDR3 DNA follows: TGCAGCGTTATCAGGGATCTGGGAAACATTCAGTACTTC. Translated, it gives CSVIRDLGNIQYF. The genes are TRBV29-1 and TRBJ2-4, with D perhaps matching TRBD1 (5 bases). This CDR3 is built from 13 residues. Germline values: CDR1 SQVTM, CDR2 ANQGSEA. V gave up 5 bases and J gave up 6 bases, with 14 bases separating them.

In this sample, this clone turned up many times. This chain joins TRBV5-4 and TRBJ1-1; unclear D gene. Germline loops: CDR1 SGHNT, CDR2 YYREEE (reference sequence). The CDR3 has 13 residues. V dropped 1 base and J dropped 1 base, with 5 bases sitting between them. In nucleotides, the CDR3 is TGTGCCAGCAGCTTGAACGCGAACACTGAAGCTTTCTTT. It encodes CASSLNANTEAFF.

This clone was detected a few times. Other DNA sequences within the sample encode an identical CDR3. This chain joins TRBV2 and TRBJ2-3; D remains ambiguous. The length of the CDR3 is 11 residues. V lost 6 bases and J 3 bases, leaving 4 bases between the germline ends. Germline V CDR1 and CDR2: SNHLY, FYNNEI. The CDR3: CASSVTDTQYF. CDR3 coding DNA: TGTGCCAGCAGCGTAACAGATACGCAGTATTTT.